A selection of T cell receptor beta chains follows, all from one sample in a study of T cell responses to AZD1222 COVID-19 vaccine. TCRdb's copy holds only in-frame clones and misses some; the assay was immunoSEQ multiplex PCR. This sample has approximately 110,000 clones; 89% occur once, and the top ten carry about 4.8%. The sample was peripheral blood, taken on day 0 of AZD1222 vaccination. Receptor source: an adult in good health. The CDR3 runs from the conserved cysteine through the conserved F or W. Fields, in order: D gene, V gene, J gene, CDR3 length, CDR3 protein. A D gene is named only where the DNA matches it firmly.

d_call: NA
v_call: TRBV6-5
j_call: TRBJ2-7
cdr3_length: 11
cdr3_aa: CAGGAVYEQYF

d_call: NA
v_call: TRBV5-1
j_call: TRBJ2-1
cdr3_length: 14
cdr3_aa: CASSLLSSYNEQFF

d_call: NA
v_call: TRBV7-6
j_call: TRBJ1-1
cdr3_length: 16
cdr3_aa: CASSLEGTGLNTEAFF

d_call: TRBD1
v_call: TRBV6-2/TRBV6-3
j_call: TRBJ2-2
cdr3_length: 15
cdr3_aa: CASSWQGVYTGELFF

d_call: NA
v_call: TRBV4-1
j_call: TRBJ2-5
cdr3_length: 15
cdr3_aa: CASSQEEDYQETQYF

d_call: NA
v_call: TRBV5-5
j_call: TRBJ2-3
cdr3_length: 14
cdr3_aa: CASSLEPLTDTQYF

d_call: TRBD1
v_call: TRBV6-5
j_call: TRBJ2-1
cdr3_length: 16
cdr3_aa: CASSSFDRGRYNEQFF

d_call: NA
v_call: TRBV19
j_call: TRBJ1-2
cdr3_length: 14
cdr3_aa: CASSIGTANYGYTF

d_call: TRBD2
v_call: TRBV29-1
j_call: TRBJ2-7
cdr3_length: 11
cdr3_aa: CSVERGEGQYF

d_call: TRBD1
v_call: TRBV28
j_call: TRBJ1-2
cdr3_length: 14
cdr3_aa: CASSLLQGAGGYTF

d_call: TRBD2
v_call: TRBV11-3
j_call: TRBJ2-3
cdr3_length: 14
cdr3_aa: CASSPGLASDTQYF

d_call: TRBD1
v_call: TRBV10-3
j_call: TRBJ2-4
cdr3_length: 15
cdr3_aa: CAISESQDRGDIQYF

d_call: NA
v_call: TRBV29-1
j_call: TRBJ2-7
cdr3_length: 14
cdr3_aa: CSGRMGQVSNEQYF

d_call: TRBD2
v_call: TRBV7-8
j_call: TRBJ2-6
cdr3_length: 24
cdr3_aa: CASSRFLLRSGTSGGYAGANVLTF

d_call: NA
v_call: TRBV19
j_call: TRBJ2-7
cdr3_length: 15
cdr3_aa: CASSPGTPGSYEQYF

d_call: NA
v_call: TRBV27
j_call: TRBJ2-7
cdr3_length: 14
cdr3_aa: CASSLTSGPYEQYF

d_call: NA
v_call: TRBV28
j_call: TRBJ1-2
cdr3_length: 14
cdr3_aa: CASIPSGNFYGYTF

d_call: TRBD2
v_call: TRBV7-9
j_call: TRBJ2-1
cdr3_length: 19
cdr3_aa: CASSLTRLAGGRSYNEQFF

d_call: TRBD1
v_call: TRBV30
j_call: TRBJ2-7
cdr3_length: 14
cdr3_aa: CAWRRTGSSYEQYF

d_call: NA
v_call: TRBV7-9
j_call: TRBJ1-1
cdr3_length: 14
cdr3_aa: CAPLPPAGATEAFF

d_call: NA
v_call: TRBV12-3/TRBV12-4
j_call: TRBJ2-2
cdr3_length: 13
cdr3_aa: CASSFSTTGELFF

d_call: TRBD2
v_call: TRBV19
j_call: TRBJ2-7
cdr3_length: 17
cdr3_aa: CASRGQGEASGGYEQYF

d_call: NA
v_call: TRBV6-1
j_call: TRBJ1-1
cdr3_length: 15
cdr3_aa: CASSDPGLMNTEAFF

d_call: TRBD2
v_call: TRBV4-2
j_call: TRBJ2-2
cdr3_length: 19
cdr3_aa: CASSLGLAGAKGNTGELFF

d_call: NA
v_call: TRBV2
j_call: TRBJ2-3
cdr3_length: 14
cdr3_aa: CASSDEGWGDTQYF

d_call: TRBD1
v_call: TRBV29-1
j_call: TRBJ1-1
cdr3_length: 15
cdr3_aa: CSVEPDRGLVTEAFF

d_call: NA
v_call: TRBV18
j_call: TRBJ1-4
cdr3_length: 17
cdr3_aa: CASSPTGPGATNEKLFF

d_call: TRBD1
v_call: TRBV28
j_call: TRBJ1-5
cdr3_length: 15
cdr3_aa: CASSPGGVSNQPQHF

d_call: TRBD2
v_call: TRBV11-3
j_call: TRBJ2-5
cdr3_length: 14
cdr3_aa: CASSNSGGQETQYF

d_call: NA
v_call: TRBV7-8
j_call: TRBJ1-4
cdr3_length: 16
cdr3_aa: CASSQGRVATNEKLFF

d_call: TRBD1
v_call: TRBV27
j_call: TRBJ1-2
cdr3_length: 17
cdr3_aa: CASSSWTGGGANYGYTF

d_call: NA
v_call: TRBV7-9
j_call: TRBJ2-3
cdr3_length: 14
cdr3_aa: CASRQLQGTDTQYF

d_call: TRBD1
v_call: TRBV9
j_call: TRBJ2-7
cdr3_length: 15
cdr3_aa: CASSPRDRGFHEQYF

d_call: NA
v_call: TRBV6-2/TRBV6-3
j_call: TRBJ1-1
cdr3_length: 11
cdr3_aa: CASSLLWEAFF

d_call: NA
v_call: TRBV3-1/TRBV3-2
j_call: TRBJ2-2
cdr3_length: 12
cdr3_aa: CASAWRSGELFF

d_call: TRBD2
v_call: TRBV5-1
j_call: TRBJ2-1
cdr3_length: 14
cdr3_aa: CASSLTSGNNEQFF

d_call: TRBD1
v_call: TRBV4-1
j_call: TRBJ1-2
cdr3_length: 16
cdr3_aa: CASSHMQGGVAYGYTF

d_call: NA
v_call: TRBV15
j_call: TRBJ2-7
cdr3_length: 14
cdr3_aa: CATSRVGGLDEQYF

d_call: NA
v_call: TRBV5-6
j_call: TRBJ1-5
cdr3_length: 15
cdr3_aa: CASSLRSGSNQPQHF

d_call: NA
v_call: TRBV6-5
j_call: TRBJ1-1
cdr3_length: 14
cdr3_aa: CASSYTAGETEAFF

d_call: TRBD2
v_call: TRBV5-5
j_call: TRBJ2-7
cdr3_length: 15
cdr3_aa: CASSLGLAVSYEQYF

d_call: TRBD1
v_call: TRBV27
j_call: TRBJ1-5
cdr3_length: 14
cdr3_aa: CASSPTGGYQPQHF

d_call: NA
v_call: TRBV7-8
j_call: TRBJ2-2
cdr3_length: 17
cdr3_aa: CASSLVLGRTNTGELFF

d_call: NA
v_call: TRBV2
j_call: TRBJ2-7
cdr3_length: 15
cdr3_aa: CASSALPDGSYEQYF

d_call: NA
v_call: TRBV20-1
j_call: TRBJ1-6
cdr3_length: 11
cdr3_aa: CSARDSVPLHF

d_call: NA
v_call: TRBV10-3
j_call: TRBJ2-3
cdr3_length: 12
cdr3_aa: CAISEITDTQYF

d_call: NA
v_call: TRBV5-4
j_call: TRBJ2-5
cdr3_length: 15
cdr3_aa: CASSLAGASSETQYF

d_call: NA
v_call: TRBV28
j_call: TRBJ2-1
cdr3_length: 11
cdr3_aa: CASSLGRGQFF

d_call: TRBD1
v_call: TRBV6-5
j_call: TRBJ1-4
cdr3_length: 15
cdr3_aa: CASRDRGATNEKLFF

d_call: NA
v_call: TRBV19
j_call: TRBJ1-6
cdr3_length: 15
cdr3_aa: CASSAGSRGNSPLHF

d_call: NA
v_call: TRBV30
j_call: TRBJ1-2
cdr3_length: 11
cdr3_aa: CAWWALYGYTF

d_call: NA
v_call: TRBV5-1
j_call: TRBJ1-1
cdr3_length: 13
cdr3_aa: CASSLGRNTEAFF

d_call: NA
v_call: TRBV18
j_call: TRBJ1-2
cdr3_length: 14
cdr3_aa: CASSPPGTNYGYTF

d_call: NA
v_call: TRBV4-1
j_call: TRBJ1-1
cdr3_length: 16
cdr3_aa: CASSQEVRQFNTEAFF

d_call: NA
v_call: TRBV19
j_call: TRBJ2-7
cdr3_length: 12
cdr3_aa: CASSTLTYEQYF

d_call: NA
v_call: TRBV4-1
j_call: TRBJ1-1
cdr3_length: 15
cdr3_aa: CASSQDGGRVTEAFF

d_call: NA
v_call: TRBV5-5
j_call: TRBJ2-7
cdr3_length: 13
cdr3_aa: CASSLWGTYEQYF